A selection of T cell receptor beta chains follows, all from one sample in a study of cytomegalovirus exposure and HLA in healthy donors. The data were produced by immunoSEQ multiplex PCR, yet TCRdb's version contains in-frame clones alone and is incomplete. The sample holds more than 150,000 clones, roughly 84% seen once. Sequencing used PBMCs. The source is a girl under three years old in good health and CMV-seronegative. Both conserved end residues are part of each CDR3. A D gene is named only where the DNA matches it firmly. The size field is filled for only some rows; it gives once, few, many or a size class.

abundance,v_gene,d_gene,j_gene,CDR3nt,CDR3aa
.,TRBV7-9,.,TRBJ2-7,TGTGCCAGCAGCTGGACATTCTACGAGCAGTACTTC,CASSWTFYEQYF
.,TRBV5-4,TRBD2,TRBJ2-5,TGTGCCAGCAGCCAGGGACTAGCGGGAAAAGAGACCCAGTACTTC,CASSQGLAGKETQYF
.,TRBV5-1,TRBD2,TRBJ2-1,TGCGCCAGCAGTCATGGACTAGCGAGCAATGAGCAGTTCTTC,CASSHGLASNEQFF
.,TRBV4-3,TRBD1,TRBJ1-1,TGCGCCAGCAGCCAAACCGGGACAGGGGGCTATATCACTGAAGCTTTCTTT,CASSQTGTGGYITEAFF
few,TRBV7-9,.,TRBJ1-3,TGTGCCAGCAGCTTACGGGGGGTGACTGGAAACACCATATATTTT,CASSLRGVTGNTIYF
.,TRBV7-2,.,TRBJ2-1,TGTGCCAGCAGCTTAGGAGGGGGGGCCAGGAATGAGCAGTTCTTC,CASSLGGGARNEQFF
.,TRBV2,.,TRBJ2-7,TGTGCCAGCAGTTGGGACAGACTAGTCCCCTTTCACTACGAGCAGTACTTC,CASSWDRLVPFHYEQYF
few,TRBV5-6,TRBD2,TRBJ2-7,TGTGCCAGCAGATCCGGGACTACGGTGCAGTACTTC,CASRSGTTVQYF
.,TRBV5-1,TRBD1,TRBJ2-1,TGCGCCAGCAGCGCGGACCCGGGACAGGCTAACAATGAGCAGTTCTTC,CASSADPGQANNEQFF
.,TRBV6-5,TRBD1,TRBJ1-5,TGTGCCAGCAGTCCCGGACAGGGGAATCAGCCCCAGCATTTT,CASSPGQGNQPQHF
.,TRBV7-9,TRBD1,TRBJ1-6,TGTGCCAGCAGCTTAGAGGGAAGACAGGGAACGGATTCACCCCTCCACTTT,CASSLEGRQGTDSPLHF
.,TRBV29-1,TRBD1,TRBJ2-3,TGCAGCGTTGCGCGAACAGGGGCAAACCTCCTAACAGATACGCAGTATTTT,CSVARTGANLLTDTQYF
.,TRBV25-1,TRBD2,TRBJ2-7,TGTGCCAGCAGTCTAGCGGGTTCCTACGAGCAGTACTTC,CASSLAGSYEQYF
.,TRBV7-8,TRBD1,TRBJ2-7,TGTGCCAGCAGCATCCGACAGGGCAGCTCCTACGAGCAGTACTTC,CASSIRQGSSYEQYF
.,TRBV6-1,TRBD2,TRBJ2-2,TGTGCCAGCAGTGAGGCGGGAGGGTCGGGCACCGGGGAGCTGTTTTTT,CASSEAGGSGTGELFF
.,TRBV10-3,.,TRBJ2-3,TGTGCCATCAGTGAGTCAAGCGGATCCTTTGGTTCAGATACGCAGTATTTT,CAISESSGSFGSDTQYF
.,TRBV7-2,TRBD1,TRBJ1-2,TGTGCCAGCAGCTTGACAGGGGCTGGTGGCTACACCTTC,CASSLTGAGGYTF
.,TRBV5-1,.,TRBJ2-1,TGCGCCAGCAGCCCGGACAGCCACAATGAGCAGTTCTTC,CASSPDSHNEQFF